This entry describes one T cell receptor (beta chain). Its cognate antigen is unknown. The data derive from a study of radiotherapy plus CTLA-4 blockade in lung cancer. Findings and limits, study-wide: Peripheral blood showed expansion of tumor-derived TCR clones after radiotherapy and ipilimumab.

The study treated chemo-refractory metastatic non-small-cell lung cancer patients with focal radiation plus ipilimumab CTLA-4 blockade. Libraries were prepared by immunoSEQ multiplex PCR; TCRdb keeps only in-frame clonotypes and omits some of them. The table has 78,000 or so clones, about 88% seen once. V lost 5 bases, J lost 9 bases, and 17 bases lay in between. Germline CDR1 MNHEY, CDR2 SMNVEV (reference sequence). The CDR3 is made up of 14 amino acids. The receptor comes from a human donor with non-small cell lung cancer who had stable disease on radiotherapy plus ipilimumab. The sequencing here drew on peripheral blood, taken from a patient treated with radiotherapy plus ipilimumab. The chain combines TRBV27 with TRBJ2-1; D is unclear. Written as DNA, the CDR3 is TGTGCCAGCAGTCCGACTCCCCTCCGTGGTGAGCAGTTCTTC. Protein product: CASSPTPLRGEQFF.